What follows is one T cell receptor (beta chain) and its context. cDNA reverse transcribed from extracted RNA served as the sequencing template. The table came from immunoSEQ multiplex PCR; TCRdb's copy has only in-frame clones and leaves some out. Of hundreds of thousands of clones listed, around three fifths were seen once; the top ten hold 0.75% to 0.95%. The record originates from a study of CD8+ T cells in alopecia areata. Treatment indicated: oral pan-JAK inhibitor, 5-10 mg twice daily. The input for sequencing was CD4+ T cells sorted from blood, taken around week 54, from a patient treated with tofacitinib. The TCR sequence derives from a human donor with alopecia areata.

CDR3 coding DNA: TGTGCCGTTGCCGGGACTAGCGGATCCTACAATGAGCAGTTCTTC. This translates into CAVAGTSGSYNEQFF. The chain carries TRBV10-3 and TRBJ2-1; 11 bases are shared with TRBD2. The germline V gene has CDR1 ENHRY and CDR2 SYGVKD. Germline trimming cut 11 bases from V and 1 base from J; bases unmatched to any gene: 7. The length of the CDR3 is 15 residues.